Listed here are 25 T cell receptor beta chains from one sample, sequenced in a study of OX40 agonist ivuxolimab in advanced cancers. Libraries were prepared by immunoSEQ multiplex PCR; TCRdb keeps only in-frame clonotypes and omits some of them. The sample comprises tens of thousands of clones, approximately 87% of which are singletons, and around 7.2% rests with the top ten. Here the sequenced sample was CD4+ or CD8+ T cells sorted from blood, taken in a trial of the OX40 agonist ivuxolimab. The receptors stem from an adult with an advanced solid tumor such as melanoma, head and neck, liver or kidney cancer.

The chain uses TRBV7-9 and TRBJ2-5; D might be TRBD2 (6 bases). Germline V gene lookup returns CDR1 SEHNR and CDR2 FQNEAQ (reference sequence). Trimming removed 3 bases at V and 1 base at J, with 15 bases between. The CDR3 is 16 amino acids. The CDR3 spells CASSLGLRSLQETQYF. The CDR3 coding sequence is TGTGCCAGCAGCTTGGGACTGCGAAGCCTCCAAGAGACCCAGTACTTC. Looking up the rest from reference TRBV7-9 and TRBJ2-5 gives the full variable domain: DTGVSQNPRHKITKRGQNVTFRCDPISEHNRLYWYRQTLGQGPEFLTYFQNEAQLEKSRLLSDRFSAERPKGSFSTLEIQRTEQGDSAMYLCASSLGLRSLQETQYFGPGTRLLVL.

The chain couples TRBV5-8 to TRBJ1-4; D unclear. The CDR3 spans 15 residues. The germline CDR1 and CDR2 sequences are SGHTS and YDEGEE. The V and J ends lost 0 bases and 8 bases respectively, with 14 bases between them. The CDR3 reads CASSLGRRISEKLFF. CDR3 DNA: TGTGCCAGCAGCTTGGGCCGCCGAATAAGCGAAAAACTGTTTTTT.

The rearrangement links TRBV27 to TRBJ2-1, with D unclear. The CDR3 has 16 amino acids. Germline V CDR1 and CDR2: MNHEY, SMNVEV (reference sequence). Trimming took 2 bases from V and 3 from J, leaving 14 bases between them. CDR3 region: CASSLERPVIYNEQFF. In nucleotides, the CDR3 is TGTGCCAGCAGTTTAGAGCGCCCAGTTATCTACAATGAGCAGTTCTTC.

The V gene is TRBV5-1, the J gene TRBJ1-2, with TRBD1 matching 9 bases. The CDR3 totals 16 residues. CDR1 is SGHRS and CDR2 is YFSETQ in the germline V gene. With V trimmed by 3 bases and J by 7 bases, 13 bases remained unmatched. CDR3 nucleotide sequence: TGCGCCAGCAGCTGTAGGACAGGGGCTTGGGGGTGTGGCTACACCTTC. Translated: CASSCRTGAWGCGYTF.

The chain links TRBV18 to TRBJ1-1; D might be TRBD1 (5 bases). Germline V gene lookup returns CDR1 KGHSH and CDR2 LQKENI. The CDR3 has 15 residues. V dropped 6 bases and J dropped 4 bases, with 18 bases sitting between them. CDR3 sequence reads: CASSLLIGVRTEAFF. CDR3 DNA: TGTGCCAGCTCTCTTCTGATAGGGGTGCGCACTGAAGCTTTCTTT.

This sequence joins TRBV2 and TRBJ2-7; D not certain. Trimming left V 2 bases short and J 0 bases short, with 8 bases between. Germline CDR1 reads SNHLY; CDR2 reads FYNNEI. The CDR3 extends over 14 amino acids. The CDR3 reads CASSENIYSYEQYF. CDR3 coding DNA: TGTGCCAGCAGTGAAAACATTTACTCCTACGAGCAGTACTTC.

The chain is built from TRBV5-6 and TRBJ2-3, with no clear D. V was shortened by 1 base and J by 2 bases, with 11 bases between the two germline ends. This CDR3 has 15 amino acids. In germline, CDR1 is SGHDT, CDR2 YYEEEE. CDR3 nucleotide sequence: TGTGCCAGCAGCTTGCGAGAGCTAGTCACAGATACGCAGTATTTT. Protein product: CASSLRELVTDTQYF. Full variable domain (missing parts from reference TRBV5-6 and TRBJ2-3): DAGVTQSPTHLIKTRGQQVTLRCSPKSGHDTVSWYQQALGQGPQFIFQYYEEEERQRGNFPDRFSGHQFPNYSSELNVNALLLGDSALYLCASSLRELVTDTQYFGPGTRLTVL.

This clone was counted ten times or more. This rearrangement joins TRBV7-2 to TRBJ1-6; D is unresolved. The CDR3 consists of 14 residues. Trimming shortened V by 1 base and J by 14 bases, and 15 bases separated the two germline ends. Germline assignment: CDR1 SGHTA and CDR2 FQGNSA. The CDR3, as DNA: TGTGCCAGCAGCTTAGGACTTGGCCCCAACTCCCTCCACTTT. It translates to CASSLGLGPNSLHF. The whole variable domain, remainder taken from reference TRBV7-2 and TRBJ1-6, is GAGVSQSPSNKVTEKGKDVELRCDPISGHTALYWYRQSLGQGLEFLIYFQGNSAPDKSGLPSDRFSAERTGGSVSTLTIQRTQQEDSAVYLCASSLGLGPNSLHFGNGTRLTVT.

V gene TRBV28 combines with J gene TRBJ1-1; 8 positions match TRBD1. Germline V gene data show CDR1 as MDHEN and CDR2 as SYDVKM. CDR3 size: 15 residues. V lost 6 bases and J lost 5; bases outside the gene matches: 11. The CDR3 DNA reads TGTGCCAGCAGCCCCGCCAGGGGGCAAGCGACTGAAGCTTTCTTT. It codes for CASSPARGQATEAFF.

The chain uses TRBV7-2 and TRBJ1-5; D gene uncertain. With 0 bases removed from V and 4 bases from J, the gap between germline ends came to 4 bases. The germline gives CDR1 SGHTA, CDR2 FQGNSA. The CDR3 consists of 13 residues. CDR3 protein: CASSLAKNQPQHF. CDR3 in DNA: TGTGCCAGCAGCTTAGCGAAAAATCAGCCCCAGCATTTT.

This chain connects TRBV2 to TRBJ1-6; D is unclear. Germline V gives CDR1 SNHLY, CDR2 FYNNEI. The CDR3 totals 13 residues. V lost 7 bases to trimming and J lost 9 bases, with 13 bases between them. The CDR3 sequence is CASTSYRSSPLHF. The CDR3, as DNA: TGTGCCAGCACTTCCTACAGATCTTCACCCCTCCACTTT.

The chain couples TRBV2 to TRBJ1-2, with 11 bases that match TRBD1. The ends lost 6 bases at V and 4 bases at J; junction bases unmatched: 4. This CDR3 has 14 amino acids. CDR1 and CDR2 (germline): SNHLY, FYNNEI. The CDR3 here is CASRGTGGPYGYTF. CDR3 in DNA: TGTGCCAGCAGAGGGACAGGGGGGCCCTATGGCTACACCTTC.

This chain joins TRBV29-1 and TRBJ2-1; 7 bases map to TRBD2. This CDR3 is 16 amino acids long. Germline CDR1 SQVTM, CDR2 ANQGSEA. With 6 bases clipped from V and 0 bases from J, the junction kept 11 bases outside the gene matches. The CDR3 sequence is CSVAPFSGHSYNEQFF. The CDR3 DNA follows: TGCAGCGTGGCCCCTTTTAGCGGGCACTCCTACAATGAGCAGTTCTTC.

The CDR3 is CASSLSITGSNQPQHF. The CDR3 DNA follows: TGTGCCAGCAGTTTATCGATCACGGGGTCCAATCAGCCCCAGCATTTT. The chain has TRBV27 and TRBJ1-5; D uncertain. V was clipped by 0 bases and J by 3 bases, with 12 bases between them. The CDR3 has 16 residues. CDR1 is MNHEY, CDR2 SMNVEV, per germline (reference sequence).

The chain is built from TRBV6-6 and TRBJ2-5; D is unresolved. CDR3 length: 14 amino acids. V was pared by 0 bases and J by 2 bases, with 7 bases between. Germline CDR1 reads MNHNY; CDR2 reads SVGAGI (reference sequence). The CDR3 loop reads CASSYSASQETQYF. CDR3 DNA sequence: TGTGCCAGCAGTTACTCAGCGTCACAAGAGACCCAGTACTTC.

This clone came up a few times. The chain is built from TRBV27 and TRBJ2-7, with D hard to call. CDR3 length: 15 residues. V was clipped by 5 bases and J by 4 bases, with 18 bases between them. CDR1 MNHEY and CDR2 SMNVEV come from the germline V gene (reference sequence). The CDR3 DNA reads as TGTGCCAGCAGTCCCTCAATGGGCGCGAGATACGAGCAGTACTTC. Protein: CASSPSMGARYEQYF.

This clone was counted a few times. The gene calls are TRBV5-1 and TRBJ2-7; TRBD1 matches at 9 bases. This CDR3 is 12 amino acids long. V lost 5 bases to trimming and J lost 10 bases; unmatched junction nucleotides: 7. Germline V lookup: CDR1 SGHRS, CDR2 YFSETQ. In DNA form, the CDR3 reads TGCGCCAGCAGTGGACAGGGGCCATACCAGTACTTC. Translated: CASSGQGPYQYF.

This clone was seen at least ten times. This chain uses TRBV5-1 with TRBJ1-4; 9 bases align to TRBD1. V gave up 0 bases and J gave up 7 bases; unmatched junction bases: 4. CDR1 and CDR2 from the germline V gene are SGHRS and YFSETQ. The CDR3 consists of 15 residues. CDR3: CASSLGDRDSEKLFF. The CDR3 DNA follows: TGCGCCAGCAGCTTGGGGGACAGGGACAGTGAAAAACTGTTTTTT. The whole variable domain, remainder taken from reference TRBV5-1 and TRBJ1-4, is KAGVTQTPRYLIKTRGQQVTLSCSPISGHRSVSWYQQTPGQGLQFLFEYFSETQRNKGNFPGRFSGRQFSNSRSEMNVSTLELGDSALYLCASSLGDRDSEKLFFGSGTQLSVL.

This chain links TRBV7-9 with TRBJ1-1; D gene uncertain. The length of the CDR3 is 14 residues. Per germline, CDR1 SEHNR and CDR2 FQNEAQ (reference sequence). V lost 5 bases, J lost 1 base, and 11 bases lay in between. The CDR3 DNA is TGTGCCAGCAGCCGGGAAATCGGGAACACTGAAGCTTTCTTT. As protein: CASSREIGNTEAFF.

The table lists this clone with a few counts. J is TRBJ2-7 and V is TRBV6-5; D gene ambiguous. The germline V gene encodes CDR1 MNHEY and CDR2 SVGAGI. This CDR3 is built from 15 residues. Trimming shortened V by 0 bases and J by 5 bases, and 14 bases separated the two germline ends. CDR3 amino acids: CASSYSREPGHEQYF. The CDR3 DNA sequence: TGTGCCAGCAGTTACTCGAGAGAGCCGGGCCACGAGCAGTACTTC.

The rearrangement joins TRBV2 to TRBJ1-5; perhaps TRBD1 as D (5 bases). Germline values: CDR1 SNHLY, CDR2 FYNNEI. Trimming shortened V by 5 bases and J by 1 base, and 12 bases separated the two germline ends. The CDR3 is 15 residues long. The chain's CDR3 is CASSLQGFSNQPQHF. In nucleotides, the CDR3 is TGTGCCAGCAGTCTTCAGGGATTCAGCAATCAGCCCCAGCATTTT.

CDR3 amino acids: CASRSGLSSGNTIYF. The CDR3 bases are TGTGCCAGCAGGAGCGGACTGTCCTCTGGAAACACCATATATTTT. This sequence joins TRBV2 and TRBJ1-3, with D uncertain. The CDR3 sequence is 15 residues long. Trimming cost V 6 bases and J 0 bases, with 12 bases left between them. The germline V gene encodes CDR1 SNHLY and CDR2 FYNNEI.

The chain has TRBV5-1 and TRBJ2-3, with 7 bases matching TRBD1. The CDR3 runs to 15 residues. Germline V CDR1 and CDR2: SGHRS, YFSETQ. The junction had 9 bases not matched to a gene; V was cut back by 4 bases and J by 4 bases. The CDR3 DNA reads as TGCGCCAGCAGCCATAAAGAGGGGGCCGCAGATACGCAGTATTTT. This encodes CASSHKEGAADTQYF.

This sequence joins TRBV7-9 and TRBJ1-2; 9 nucleotides align to TRBD1. V lost 5 bases and J lost 3; bases outside the gene matches: 4. The CDR3 is 14 amino acids. From germline, CDR1 is SEHNR and CDR2 FQNEAQ (reference sequence). The CDR3 spells CASSPGQGYYGYTF. The CDR3 coding sequence is TGTGCCAGCAGCCCGGGACAGGGTTACTATGGCTACACCTTC.

The chain carries TRBV4-3 and TRBJ2-2, with D maybe TRBD2 (6 bases). The V and J ends lost 0 bases and 6 bases respectively, with 14 bases between them. The germline gives CDR1 LGHNA, CDR2 YSLEER. The length of the CDR3 is 16 residues. CDR3 sequence reads: CASSQEMEGLAGELFF. The CDR3 region has the DNA TGCGCCAGCAGCCAAGAGATGGAGGGACTGGCCGGGGAGCTGTTTTTT.